This T cell receptor beta chain was sequenced during a study of regulatory T cells in long-lasting Graves disease. Indicated time point: newly diagnosed GD, antithyroid drugs for less than 3 months. PBMC RNA served as the TCR library source. Study observations and caveats: Persistent Graves' disease cases displayed lower TCR diversity than newly diagnosed ones.

Points on this clonotype: Its target is unknown. A read error is possible here, since a much larger clone lies one base away.

The CDR3 loop spans 12 amino acids. Germline V lookup: CDR1 MGHRA, CDR2 YSYEKL. Arm-PCR of CDR3 regions and iRepertoire HTBI primers were used to build TCR beta libraries. Via MiXCR, TCRdb re-called the multiplex PCR reads, giving one row per CDR3 protein. The table records about 450,000 distinct CDR3 sequences, less than 20% of them present only once. These sequences were also reported in another study, on T cells in Graves' hyperthyroidism and ophthalmopathy.

The sequence derives from a woman aged 30 to 39 with Graves disease. The chain combines TRBV4-1 with TRBJ1-1; D is undetermined. The sample consisted of peripheral blood mononuclear cells (PBMCs), taken at new diagnosis, from a patient treated with antithyroid drugs. The CDR3 DNA sequence: TGCGCCAGCAGCCACAACGACGCTGAAGGTTTCTTT. The encoded protein is CASSHNDAEGFF.